This TCR beta chain stems from a study of T cell repertoires in cytomegalovirus infection. Study at large: Both CMV infection and a matching HLA type were indicated by public TCR beta signatures. Study observations and caveats: The cumulative frequency of public TCR beta families distinguished individuals who carried CMV together with the relevant HLA. In two of eight donors, the top clonotype was HLA-C-restricted CMV-specific.

TCRdb analysed the reads with MiXCR anew, one entry per CDR3 protein. The data hold about 210,000 distinct CDR3 sequences, with around 6.2% observed a single time. Comment on this clonotype: Antigen unknown.

Germline CDR1 reads KGHDR; CDR2 reads SFDVKD. The CDR3 length is 15 residues. V was clipped by 5 bases and J by 4 bases; unmatched bases: 6. The specimen was PBMCs. The chain uses TRBV24-1 and TRBJ1-5, with TRBD1 matching over 8 bases. This clonotype was sampled from a human donor in good health (CMV status not recorded). Some clones in this sample may be carry-over from other donors' samples. The CDR3 sequence: CATSVGQGINQPQHF. In DNA form, the CDR3 reads TGTGCCACCAGTGTCGGACAGGGTATTAATCAGCCCCAGCATTTT.